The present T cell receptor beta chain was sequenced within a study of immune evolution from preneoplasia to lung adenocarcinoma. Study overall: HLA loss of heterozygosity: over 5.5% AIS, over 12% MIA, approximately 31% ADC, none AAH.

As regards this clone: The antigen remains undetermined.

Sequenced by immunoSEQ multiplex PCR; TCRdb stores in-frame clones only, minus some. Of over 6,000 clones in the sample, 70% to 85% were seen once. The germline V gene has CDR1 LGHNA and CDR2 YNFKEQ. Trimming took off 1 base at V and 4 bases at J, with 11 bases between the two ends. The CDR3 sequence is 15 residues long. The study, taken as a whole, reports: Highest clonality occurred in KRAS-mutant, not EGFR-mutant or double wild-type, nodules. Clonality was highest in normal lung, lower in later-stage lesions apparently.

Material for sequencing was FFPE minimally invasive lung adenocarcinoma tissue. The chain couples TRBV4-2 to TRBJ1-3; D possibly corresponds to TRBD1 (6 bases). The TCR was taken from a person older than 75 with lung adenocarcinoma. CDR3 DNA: TGTGCCAGCAGCCAAGCCGGGACATTGGGAAACACCATATATTTT. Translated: CASSQAGTLGNTIYF.